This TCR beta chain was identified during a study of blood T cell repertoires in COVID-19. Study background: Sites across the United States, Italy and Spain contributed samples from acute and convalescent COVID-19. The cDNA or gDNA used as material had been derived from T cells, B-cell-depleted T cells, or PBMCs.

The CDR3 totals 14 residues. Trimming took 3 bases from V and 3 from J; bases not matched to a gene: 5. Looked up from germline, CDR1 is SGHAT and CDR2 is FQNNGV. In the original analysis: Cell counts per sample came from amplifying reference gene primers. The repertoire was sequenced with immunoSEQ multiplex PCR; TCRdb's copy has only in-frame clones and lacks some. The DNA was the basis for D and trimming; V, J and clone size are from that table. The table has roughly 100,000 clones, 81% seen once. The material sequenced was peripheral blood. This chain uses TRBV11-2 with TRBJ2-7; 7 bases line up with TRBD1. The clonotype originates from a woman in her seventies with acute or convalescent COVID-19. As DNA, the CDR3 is TGTGCCAGCAGCTTCCATCAGGGGGTCTACGAGCAGTACTTC. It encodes CASSFHQGVYEQYF.